These 8 T cell receptor beta chains were all obtained from the same sample, sequenced in a study of blood T cell repertoires in COVID-19. Some clones are missing from TCRdb's copy, which holds only in-frame ones; the method was immunoSEQ multiplex PCR. Of about 76,000 clones in the sample, approximately 85% were seen once. Specimen: peripheral blood. All receptors come from a man aged 55 to 69 with COVID-19, enrolled during active disease.

This chain connects TRBV5-1 to TRBJ2-1; TRBD2 matches at 10 bases. Trimming took 2 bases from V and 8 from J; bases not matched to a gene: 7. CDR1 and CDR2 from the germline V gene are SGHRS and YFSETQ. This CDR3 has 15 residues. CDR3 residues: CASSLRLAGVYEQFF. In nucleotides, the CDR3 is TGCGCCAGCAGCTTACGTCTAGCGGGAGTGTATGAGCAGTTCTTC.

This rearrangement joins TRBV7-6 to TRBJ1-1, with TRBD1 identical over 8 bases. CDR1 and CDR2 from the germline V gene are SGHVS and FNYEAQ. Trimming took 1 base from V and 0 from J; bases not matched to a gene: 4. The CDR3 is 16 residues long. As DNA, the CDR3 is TGTGCCAGCAGCTTAGGACAGGGGATCATGAACACTGAAGCTTTCTTT. This codes for CASSLGQGIMNTEAFF. Full variable domain (rest looked up from reference TRBV7-6 and TRBJ1-1): GAGVSQSPRYKVTKRGQDVALRCDPISGHVSLYWYRQALGQGPEFLTYFNYEAQQDKSGLPNDRFSAERPEGSISTLTIQRTEQRDSAMYRCASSLGQGIMNTEAFFGQGTRLTVV.

The chain has TRBV5-1 and TRBJ2-5, with D possibly being TRBD2 (5 bases). The CDR3 has 14 residues. CDR1 and CDR2 from the germline V gene are SGHRS and YFSETQ. Trimming removed 6 bases from V and 5 bases from J, with 17 bases in between. The CDR3 region is CASTHSPPGETQYF. DNA of the CDR3: TGCGCCAGCACCCACAGTCCTCCGGGGGAGACCCAGTACTTC.

The chain has TRBV7-6 and TRBJ2-5, with 9 bases aligning to TRBD1. The CDR3 is 17 amino acids. V lost 5 bases and J lost 4; bases outside the gene matches: 14. Per the germline V gene, CDR1 is SGHVS and CDR2 is FNYEAQ. As DNA, the CDR3 is TGTGCCAGCAGCCCCACGCCGGGACAGGGCGGCGCAGAGACCCAGTACTTC. Translating gives CASSPTPGQGGAETQYF.

The chain recombines TRBV9 with TRBJ2-1; D gene unclear. The CDR3 is 13 amino acids. V lost 0 bases, J lost 6 bases, and 7 bases lay in between. CDR1 and CDR2 from the germline V gene are SGDLS and YYNGEE. The CDR3 DNA sequence: TGTGCCAGCAGCGTAGGGCCGGGCAATGAGCAGTTCTTC. Protein sequence: CASSVGPGNEQFF.

The chain recombines TRBV6-2 or TRBV6-3 with TRBJ2-5; 7 bases align to TRBD1. Germline CDR1 is MNHEY and CDR2 is SVGEGT. There are 15 residues in the CDR3. V was clipped by 6 bases and J by 2 bases; unmatched bases: 9. The CDR3 protein is CASSTRTGPQETQYF. In nucleotides, the CDR3 is TGTGCCAGCAGCACTAGGACAGGACCGCAAGAGACCCAGTACTTC.

The chain is built from TRBV4-2 and TRBJ2-7; 7 positions match TRBD1. J gave up 7 bases and V 1 base, and 19 bases lay outside the gene matches. CDR3 length: 18 amino acids. Per the germline V gene, CDR1 is LGHNA and CDR2 is YNFKEQ. This chain's CDR3 is CASSQVSFHRGQFFEQYF. CDR3 sequence (DNA): TGTGCCAGCAGCCAAGTCTCATTTCACAGGGGACAGTTTTTTGAGCAGTACTTC.

The CDR3 DNA sequence: TGTGCCAGCAGCGCAGAGACAGGGGTGGATACGCAGTATTTT. This codes for CASSAETGVDTQYF. The chain employs TRBV9 and TRBJ2-3, with 8 bases identical to TRBD1. This CDR3 is built from 14 residues. V shed 3 bases and J 6 bases; nucleotides not matched to a gene: 6. The germline V gene encodes CDR1 SGDLS and CDR2 YYNGEE. Full variable domain (outside the CDR3, taken from reference TRBV9 and TRBJ2-3): DSGVTQTPKHLITATGQRVTLRCSPRSGDLSVYWYQQSLDQGLQFLIQYYNGEERAKGNILERFSAQQFPDLHSELNLSSLELGDSALYFCASSAETGVDTQYFGPGTRLTVL.